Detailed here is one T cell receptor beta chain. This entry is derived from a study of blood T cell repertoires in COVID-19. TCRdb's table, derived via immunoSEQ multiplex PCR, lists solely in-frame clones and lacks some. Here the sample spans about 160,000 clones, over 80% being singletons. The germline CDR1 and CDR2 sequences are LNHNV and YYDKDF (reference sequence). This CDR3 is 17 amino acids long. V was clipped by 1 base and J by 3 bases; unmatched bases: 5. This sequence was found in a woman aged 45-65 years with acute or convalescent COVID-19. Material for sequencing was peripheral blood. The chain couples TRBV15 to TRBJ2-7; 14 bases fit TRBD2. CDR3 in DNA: TGTGCCACCAGCAGAGTTGGGACTAGCGGGGGAGACTACGAGCAGTACTTC. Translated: CATSRVGTSGGDYEQYF.